One and the same sample provided the 26 T cell receptor beta chains below, sequenced in a study of T cells in Graves' hyperthyroidism and ophthalmopathy. What was amplified from RNA transcripts were TCR beta CDR3 regions. Primed by the HTBI set, a first-round RT-PCR was run on the TCR CDR3. TCRdb re-analysed the multiplex PCR reads in MiXCR, keeping a single row per CDR3 protein. The table lists approximately 370,000 distinct CDR3 sequences, roughly a sixth of them singletons. Sequenced material: blood. These receptors all stem from a woman aged 25 to 39 with Graves' hyperthyroidism that later progressed to Graves' ophthalmopathy.

This clonotype was found many times. The V and J genes are TRBV20-1 and TRBJ1-1; D is perhaps TRBD1 (6 bases). CDR3 length equals 13 residues. From germline, CDR1 is DFQATT and CDR2 SNEGSKA (reference sequence). The V end was cut by 7 bases, the J end by 3 bases, with 15 bases between. CDR3 protein: CSGSGGLDTEAFF. The CDR3 DNA sequence: TGCAGTGGGAGTGGGGGGCTCGACACTGAAGCTTTCTTT.

In this sample, this clonotype turned up many times. V is TRBV9 and J is TRBJ2-3, with TRBD2 matching 7 bases. The CDR3 runs 15 residues. Trimming at V came to 3 bases and at J to 2 bases, leaving 6 bases not matched to a gene. Germline V CDR1 and CDR2: SGDLS, YYNGEE. The CDR3 loop reads CASSDGTTVTDTQYF. CDR3 DNA sequence: TGTGCCAGCAGCGACGGGACTACTGTCACAGATACGCAGTATTTT.

The gene calls are TRBV20-1 and TRBJ1-5, with TRBD1 identical over 8 bases. The CDR3 loop spans 15 amino acids. Germline V gives CDR1 DFQATT, CDR2 SNEGSKA (reference sequence). V dropped 3 bases and J dropped 9; count of bases not matched to a gene: 13. The CDR3 sequence is CSARAGTGFSMPQHF. Here the CDR3 DNA reads TGCAGTGCTAGGGCCGGGACAGGTTTCTCAATGCCCCAGCATTTT.

This clonotype was detected ten times or more. The rearrangement uses TRBV20-1 and TRBJ2-3; TRBD2 matches 7 bases. This CDR3 region has 14 residues. Germline V lookup: CDR1 DFQATT, CDR2 SNEGSKA (reference sequence). The ends lost 4 bases at V and 4 bases at J; junction bases unmatched: 8. In DNA, the CDR3 is TGCAGTGCTACCGATCGGGGGGAACCAGATACGCAGTATTTT. It translates to CSATDRGEPDTQYF.

This clonotype was seen more than once but under ten times. The chain links TRBV12-3 or TRBV12-4 to TRBJ1-1; D not resolved. The CDR3 extends over 11 amino acids. V was trimmed by 6 bases and J by 5 bases, leaving 7 bases between them. The CDR3 loop is CASRTNTEAFF. DNA for the CDR3: TGTGCCAGCAGGACGAATACTGAAGCTTTCTTT.

This chain connects TRBV12-3 or TRBV12-4 to TRBJ2-3; 9 nucleotides line up with TRBD1. This CDR3 has 17 amino acids. The V gene end was trimmed by 6 bases and the J gene end by 5 bases; junction bases not matched to a gene: 15. CDR3 in DNA: TGTGCCAGCAGCCGACATACTACAGGGGGCTTGAGAGATACGCAGTATTTT. Residues: CASSRHTTGGLRDTQYF.

This clonotype was recorded once. The V and J genes are TRBV7-9 and TRBJ2-7, with TRBD1 matching over 9 bases. This CDR3 contains 15 residues. Germline V gene data show CDR1 as SEHNR and CDR2 as FQNEAQ (reference sequence). Trimming removed 5 bases from V and 0 bases from J; junction bases left unmatched: 5. Written as DNA, the CDR3 is TGTGCCAGCAGCCAGACAGGGGGTAGCTCCTACGAGCAGTACTTC. Translating it yields CASSQTGGSSYEQYF.

This clonotype has at least ten counts. The chain carries TRBV19 and TRBJ1-5, with D uncertain. Germline V lookup: CDR1 LNHDA, CDR2 SQIVND (reference sequence). CDR3 length: 15 amino acids. Trimming cost V 2 bases and J 0 bases, with 8 bases left between them. In nucleotides, the CDR3 is TGTGCCAGTAGTATAACAGCGTATAGCAATCAGCCCCAGCATTTT. Protein product: CASSITAYSNQPQHF.

This clonotype was found a few times. The V and J genes are TRBV18 and TRBJ2-5; 8 bases are a match to TRBD2. Germline CDR1 reads KGHSH; CDR2 reads LQKENI. This CDR3 is 14 amino acids long. V lost 6 bases and J lost 5; bases outside the gene matches: 8. The CDR3 reads CASSYGRGSETQYF. Written as DNA, the CDR3 is TGTGCCAGCTCCTACGGGAGGGGTTCGGAGACCCAGTACTTC.

This clonotype was observed a handful of times. The gene calls are TRBV4-1 and TRBJ2-1, with D perhaps TRBD1 or TRBD2 (5 bases each). V lost 2 bases, J lost 3 bases, and 11 bases lay in between. Looked up from germline, CDR1 is MGHRA and CDR2 is YSYEKL. CDR3 size: 15 residues. The CDR3 reads CASSQNRDLYNEQFF. The DNA of the CDR3 is TGCGCCAGCAGCCAAAACCGGGACCTCTACAATGAGCAGTTCTTC.

The chain combines TRBV12-3 or TRBV12-4 with TRBJ2-3, with 12 nucleotides matching TRBD2. CDR3 length equals 16 residues. The V segment lost 6 bases and the J segment 6 bases; nucleotides outside the gene matches: 10. Here the CDR3 DNA reads TGTGCCAGCAGGGATCGGACTAGCGGGAAATCTGATACGCAGTATTTT. Translating gives CASRDRTSGKSDTQYF.

The table lists this clonotype with many counts. V is TRBV11-2 and J is TRBJ2-3, with 10 bases aligning to TRBD1. The V gene's germline CDR1 is SGHAT and CDR2 FQNNGV. The junction had 3 bases not matched to a gene; V was cut back by 5 bases and J by 1 base. The CDR3 is 15 amino acids. The CDR3, as DNA: TGTGCCAGCAGCCCCGGACAGGGGGGCACAGATACGCAGTATTTT. As protein: CASSPGQGGTDTQYF.

This clonotype was detected ten times or more. This chain joins TRBV5-1 and TRBJ2-3; no clear D gene. Germline assignment: CDR1 SGHRS and CDR2 YFSETQ. The CDR3 is 15 amino acids. Deletions cut 0 bases from V and 3 bases from J, with 11 bases between. CDR3 amino acids: CASSLGTVRTDTQYF. The CDR3, as DNA: TGCGCCAGCAGCTTGGGAACAGTACGTACAGATACGCAGTATTTT.

The chain uses TRBV15 and TRBJ1-1; D is uncertain. The germline gives CDR1 LNHNV, CDR2 YYDKDF (reference sequence). The CDR3 runs to 14 residues. V lost 1 base, J lost 7 bases, and 13 bases lay in between. The CDR3 coding sequence is TGTGCCACCAGCAGAGGGGAGAGAAGGGATGAAGCTTTCTTT. Translation gives CATSRGERRDEAFF.

The sample holds many counts of this clonotype. V usage is TRBV11-2 and J usage is TRBJ1-1, with D hard to call. CDR3 length equals 19 residues. V was clipped by 2 bases and J by 0 bases, with 22 bases between them. Germline CDR1 reads SGHAT; CDR2 reads FQNNGV. CDR3 protein: CASSLRFFRPWSMNTEAFF. The CDR3 coding sequence is TGTGCCAGCAGCTTAAGGTTTTTCAGGCCGTGGTCGATGAACACTGAAGCTTTCTTT. Full variable domain (outside the CDR3, taken from reference TRBV11-2 and TRBJ1-1): EAGVAQSPRYKIIEKRQSVAFWCNPISGHATLYWYQQILGQGPKLLIQFQNNGVVDDSQLPKDRFSAERLKGVDSTLKIQPAKLEDSAVYLCASSLRFFRPWSMNTEAFFGQGTRLTVV.

The table lists this clonotype with many counts. This clone may be a read error of a much larger clone one base away. The V and J genes are TRBV2 and TRBJ2-1, with 9 bases lining up with TRBD2. From germline, CDR1 is SNHLY and CDR2 FYNNEI. CDR3 length equals 13 residues. CDR3 sequence reads: CVSLGGGAEEQFF. CDR3 DNA: TGTGTCAGCCTTGGCGGGGGGGCGGAGGAGCAGTTCTTC.

This clonotype showed up many times. The chain joins TRBV29-1 to TRBJ1-2, with D possibly being TRBD1 (6 bases). Trimming stripped 7 bases from V and 3 bases from J, with 24 bases between. Per the germline V gene, CDR1 is SQVTM and CDR2 is ANQGSEA. There are 16 residues in the CDR3. Here the CDR3 reads CSALPGTPHRDYGYTF. CDR3 DNA: TGCAGCGCCCTGCCCGGGACCCCCCACAGGGACTATGGCTACACCTTC.

In its sample, this clonotype was seen many times. The chain couples TRBV7-8 to TRBJ2-3; 9 nucleotides line up with TRBD2. Germline CDR1 and CDR2: SGHVS and FQNEAQ. Trimming removed 4 bases from V and 2 bases from J; junction bases left unmatched: 4. The CDR3 spans 15 residues. This CDR3 is CASSSRLAVTDTQYF. The CDR3 DNA reads TGTGCCAGCAGCTCCCGACTAGCGGTCACAGATACGCAGTATTTT.

The table lists this clonotype with many counts. The rearrangement uses TRBV19 and TRBJ1-2, with TRBD1 as a possible D gene (6 bases). The CDR3 sequence is 16 residues long. V gave up 6 bases and J gave up 2 bases, with 19 bases separating them. CDR1 is LNHDA and CDR2 is SQIVND in the germline V gene (reference sequence). This CDR3 reads CASSQDSLLRNYGYTF. The CDR3 DNA sequence: TGTGCCAGTAGCCAGGACAGCCTACTCCGCAACTATGGCTACACCTTC.

This clonotype has more than one count but fewer than ten. The V and J genes are TRBV5-1 and TRBJ1-1; TRBD1 matches 10 bases. V dropped 2 bases and J dropped 4; count of bases not matched to a gene: 2. The CDR3 is 14 residues long. From germline, CDR1 is SGHRS and CDR2 YFSETQ. CDR3 coding DNA: TGCGCCAGCAGCTTCCGGACAGGGGGCACTGAAGCTTTCTTT. Its translation is CASSFRTGGTEAFF.

This clonotype occurred many times. In DNA form, the CDR3 reads TGTGCCAGCAGCGTTAATAGCAGGGGGCTGGCTGGAAACACCATATATTTT. As protein: CASSVNSRGLAGNTIYF. The chain is built from TRBV9 and TRBJ1-3; 8 bases agree with TRBD1. Germline loops: CDR1 SGDLS, CDR2 YYNGEE. The trim removed 2 bases at V and 2 bases at J, leaving 9 bases unmatched. This CDR3 has 17 residues.

As for this clonotype: A much larger clone is a single base away; this may be a read error. Here the CDR3 omits its conserved ending phenylalanine or tryptophan, so a read error is the likely source. The V call is TRBV6-2 or TRBV6-3, the J call TRBJ2-7; 9 bases are shared with TRBD1. Germline V gene data show CDR1 as MNHEY and CDR2 as SVGEGT. V gave up 6 bases and J gave up 4 bases; unmatched junction bases: 7. The length of the CDR3 is 14 residues. CDR3: CASRLYRGPYEQYL. The CDR3 nucleotides read TGTGCCAGCAGACTGTACAGGGGGCCTTACGAGCAGTACCTC.

Ten or more counts support this clonotype. The rearrangement uses TRBV11-3 and TRBJ2-1; D is possibly TRBD2 (5 bases). There are 15 residues in the CDR3. Germline V CDR1 and CDR2: SGHNT, YENEEA. V lost 2 bases and J lost 7, with 15 bases in between. The CDR3 protein is CASSLFPTLANEQFF. The CDR3 region has the DNA TGTGCCAGCAGCTTATTTCCGACTTTAGCGAATGAGCAGTTCTTC.

In this sample, this clonotype turned up a few times. A much larger clone differs by one base, so this may be a read error. This chain uses TRBV28 with TRBJ2-3; TRBD2 matches at 8 bases. V gave up 3 bases and J gave up 2 bases; unmatched junction bases: 7. The CDR3 is 16 residues long. CDR1 MDHEN and CDR2 SYDVKM come from the germline V gene. The CDR3 nucleotides read TGTGCCAGCAGTTTGGGGCGGGAGGAGGTCACAGATACGCAGTATTTT. It specifies CASSLGREEVTDTQYF.

On this clonotype: The germline gene is not matched at one end of the junction; a read error may be the cause. The chain links TRBV5-1 to TRBJ1-2; 9 nucleotides align to TRBD1. Per the germline V gene, CDR1 is SGHRS and CDR2 is YFSETQ. The CDR3 sequence is 16 residues long. The CDR3, as DNA: TGCGCCAGCAGCTTGGCCCCGGGAACAGGGGGCTATGGCTGCACCTTC. Translated: CASSLAPGTGGYGCTF.

The V call is TRBV12-3 or TRBV12-4, the J call TRBJ1-2, with 11 bases aligning to TRBD1. The CDR3 spans 15 residues. J gave up 4 bases and V 6 bases, and 7 bases lay outside the gene matches. This CDR3 reads CASRSGTGGLYGYTF. The CDR3 bases are TGTGCCAGCAGGTCCGGGACAGGGGGGCTCTATGGCTACACCTTC.